These 23 T cell receptor beta chains originate from one sample sequenced in a study of patients and donors after allogeneic stem cell transplantation. TCRdb passed the RT-PCR reads through MiXCR, listing each CDR3 protein once. The table records a few hundred thousand distinct CDR3 sequences, around 41% of them present only once. Sequences were obtained from blood, either unsorted or a sorted T cell fraction (not recorded which). The receptors were gathered from a human donor who was either an allogeneic HSCT recipient or a stem cell or donor lymphocyte infusion donor (not recorded which). It is not recorded whose cells these are; they may come from a transplant donor.

This clonotype was observed a handful of times. The chain combines TRBV7-8 with TRBJ2-1; 8 bases align to TRBD2. V trimming: 7 bases; J trimming: 8 bases; junction bases outside the gene matches: 4. From germline, CDR1 is SGHVS and CDR2 FQNEAQ. This CDR3 comprises 12 residues. The CDR3 loop reads CASTPGLDEQFF. CDR3 nucleotide sequence: TGTGCCAGCACCCCGGGACTAGATGAGCAGTTCTTC.

The V call is TRBV5-1, the J call TRBJ1-1; D is unresolved. This CDR3 comprises 14 residues. Germline V gene sequence: CDR1 SGHRS, CDR2 YFSETQ. Trimming took 4 bases from V and 5 from J, leaving 15 bases between them. The CDR3 protein is CASSADGPITEAFF. The CDR3 DNA reads TGCGCCAGCAGCGCGGACGGCCCTATAACTGAAGCTTTCTTT.

This clonotype was recorded a few times. This rearrangement joins TRBV5-1 to TRBJ1-4; D gene ambiguous. Germline CDR1 and CDR2: SGHRS and YFSETQ. Deletions cut 10 bases from V and 3 bases from J, with 13 bases between. This CDR3 comprises 13 residues. Written as DNA, the CDR3 is TGCGCCGTAATCGGGCTTTCTAATGAAAAACTGTTTTTT. Encoded protein: CAVIGLSNEKLFF. Full variable domain (rest looked up from reference TRBV5-1 and TRBJ1-4): KAGVTQTPRYLIKTRGQQVTLSCSPISGHRSVSWYQQTPGQGLQFLFEYFSETQRNKGNFPGRFSGRQFSNSRSEMNVSTLELGDSALYLCAVIGLSNEKLFFGSGTQLSVL.

The gene calls are TRBV5-1 and TRBJ2-3, with 10 bases that match TRBD2. V lost 4 bases to trimming and J lost 5 bases; unmatched junction nucleotides: 10. This CDR3 is built from 16 residues. From germline, CDR1 is SGHRS and CDR2 YFSETQ. CDR3 sequence (DNA): TGCGCCAGCAGCCTACCATCTAGCGGGGGTGAAGATACGCAGTATTTT. It is translated as CASSLPSSGGEDTQYF.

This clonotype appeared a few times. V usage is TRBV6-6 and J usage is TRBJ1-2; D possibly corresponds to TRBD1 (6 bases). The CDR3 is made up of 15 amino acids. Germline V gives CDR1 MNHNY, CDR2 SVGAGI (reference sequence). The ends were cut back, 0 bases at V and 5 bases at J, with 13 bases in the middle. CDR3 loop: CASSYSGQTPYGYTF. CDR3 nucleotides: TGTGCCAGCAGTTACTCAGGACAGACTCCTTATGGCTACACCTTC.

The gene calls are TRBV27 and TRBJ2-7; TRBD2 agrees at 9 bases. After removal of 2 bases from V and 2 bases from J, the junction contained 4 bases not matched to a gene. The CDR3 spans 15 residues. Germline CDR1 reads MNHEY; CDR2 reads SMNVEV (reference sequence). CDR3: CASSLQRGDPYEQYF. The CDR3 nucleotides read TGTGCCAGCAGTTTACAGCGGGGGGACCCCTACGAGCAGTACTTC.

The J gene is TRBJ2-3, the V gene TRBV9; 7 bases align to TRBD2. V lost 4 bases to trimming and J lost 9 bases; unmatched junction nucleotides: 17. The CDR3 extends over 16 amino acids. CDR1 SGDLS and CDR2 YYNGEE come from the germline V gene. CDR3 loop: CASSPRRDSRTRTQYF. The CDR3 DNA follows: TGTGCCAGCAGCCCTCGAAGGGACTCTCGGACTAGGACGCAGTATTTT.

This clonotype came up a few times. The chain carries TRBV5-1 and TRBJ2-2; 7 bases are shared with TRBD1. CDR3 size: 17 residues. Trimming at V came to 3 bases and at J to 3 bases, leaving 11 bases not matched to a gene. The germline gives CDR1 SGHRS, CDR2 YFSETQ. CDR3 in amino acids: CASSWIIGGADTGELFF. CDR3 in DNA: TGCGCCAGCAGCTGGATAATAGGGGGCGCGGACACCGGGGAGCTGTTTTTT.

This clonotype has only a few counts. The chain uses TRBV20-1 and TRBJ1-5; the D gene is possibly TRBD1 (5 bases). This CDR3 has 19 residues. From germline, CDR1 is DFQATT and CDR2 SNEGSKA (reference sequence). Deletions cut 1 base from V and 2 bases from J, with 24 bases between. CDR3 loop: CSARGPTQGLFVGNQPQHF. CDR3 bases: TGCAGTGCTAGAGGTCCCACCCAGGGTCTCTTCGTCGGCAATCAGCCCCAGCATTTT.

The sample holds a few counts of this clonotype. The chain recombines TRBV5-8 with TRBJ2-7; a possible D gene is TRBD1 (5 bases). V was shortened by 4 bases and J by 2 bases, with 13 bases between the two germline ends. The CDR3 sequence is 14 residues long. CDR1 and CDR2 (germline): SGHTS, YDEGEE. CDR3 DNA: TGTGCCAGCAGCCGCGGACAAGGGACCTACGAGCAGTACTTC. Translated, it gives CASSRGQGTYEQYF.

This chain uses TRBV5-1 with TRBJ1-5; D is unresolved. The germline V gene encodes CDR1 SGHRS and CDR2 YFSETQ. V shed 2 bases and J shed 5 bases, with 17 bases lying between them. CDR3 length: 16 residues. The CDR3 coding sequence is TGCGCCAGCAGCTTTCGGACGGAACCTAGTCATCAGCCCCAGCATTTT. Protein: CASSFRTEPSHQPQHF.

This clonotype was counted only a few times. V is TRBV28 and J is TRBJ1-2, with 7 bases that match TRBD1. V shed 6 bases and J 4 bases; nucleotides not matched to a gene: 8. The CDR3 has 14 amino acids. Germline lookup yields CDR1 MDHEN and CDR2 SYDVKM. CDR3 loop: CASRRQGGTYGYTF. The CDR3 nucleotides read TGTGCCAGCAGGAGACAGGGAGGGACCTATGGCTACACCTTC.

The chain combines TRBV29-1 with TRBJ2-3; D uncertain. The V and J ends lost 4 bases and 4 bases respectively, with 6 bases between them. The germline gives CDR1 SQVTM, CDR2 ANQGSEA. The CDR3 length is 11 residues. Here the CDR3 reads CSVADPDTQYF. The CDR3 DNA sequence: TGCAGCGTTGCCGATCCAGATACGCAGTATTTT.

V and J are TRBV7-9 and TRBJ1-3; TRBD1 is a possible D gene (5 bases). With 4 bases removed from V and 0 bases from J, the gap between germline ends came to 16 bases. Germline V gene data show CDR1 as SEHNR and CDR2 as FQNEAQ (reference sequence). The CDR3 totals 17 residues. In DNA, the CDR3 is TGTGCCAGCAGCTCCCGACAGAACGAGAGCTCTGGAAACACCATATATTTT. This encodes CASSSRQNESSGNTIYF.

The chain has TRBV4-1 and TRBJ2-1, with D unclear. This CDR3 spans 12 amino acids. The V end lost 0 bases, the J end lost 6 bases, and 3 bases lay between the germline ends. Germline V gives CDR1 MGHRA, CDR2 YSYEKL. CDR3 DNA: TGCGCCAGCAGCCAAGATGGCAATGAGCAGTTCTTC. Translated, it gives CASSQDGNEQFF.

V and J are TRBV12-3 or TRBV12-4 and TRBJ1-1; TRBD1 agrees at 11 bases. The CDR3 is 16 residues long. V dropped 4 bases and J dropped 3; count of bases not matched to a gene: 7. The CDR3 nucleotides are TGTGCCAGCAGTTCTCCGCCGGACAGGGGGCACACTGAAGCTTTCTTT. The encoded protein is CASSSPPDRGHTEAFF.

The chain is built from TRBV7-8 and TRBJ1-2, with a weak D call TRBD1 (5 bases). The CDR3 has 13 residues. V dropped 1 base and J dropped 8 bases, with 11 bases sitting between them. Germline CDR1 and CDR2: SGHVS and FQNEAQ. CDR3 sequence (DNA): TGTGCCAGCAGCTTAGTGGGGCCCGGCGGCTACACCTTC. Translating it yields CASSLVGPGGYTF.

This clonotype was seen only once. The chain combines TRBV6-2 or TRBV6-3 with TRBJ1-1; D might be TRBD1 (6 bases). Germline assignment: CDR1 MNHEY and CDR2 SVGEGT. V lost 3 bases, J lost 4 bases, and 18 bases lay in between. The CDR3 loop spans 16 amino acids. The CDR3 DNA follows: TGTGCCAGCAGTTATTTTCGCCCGGGCAGGGGCACTGAAGCTTTCTTT. Amino acid sequence: CASSYFRPGRGTEAFF.

The chain combines TRBV29-1 with TRBJ1-6; possible D gene TRBD1, 6 bases. Germline V lookup: CDR1 SQVTM, CDR2 ANQGSEA. V lost 3 bases to trimming and J lost 8 bases, with 14 bases between them. This CDR3 contains 14 residues. This CDR3 is CSVDVRTDYSPLHF. In nucleotides, the CDR3 is TGCAGCGTTGATGTGAGGACAGATTATTCACCCCTCCACTTT.

This clonotype was detected a few times. This sequence joins TRBV7-6 and TRBJ2-2; D is undetermined. The CDR3 contains 15 residues. The germline V and J ends were trimmed by 4 bases and 7 bases, with 16 bases remaining between them. Germline-derived CDR1 and CDR2 are SGHVS and FNYEAQ. The CDR3 DNA reads TGTGCCAGCAGCTCCTCCGACTTGCTTGACGGGGAGCTGTTTTTT. Its protein product is CASSSSDLLDGELFF.

V and J are TRBV12-3 or TRBV12-4 and TRBJ2-2; D possibly matches TRBD1 or TRBD2 (5 bases each). This CDR3 comprises 18 residues. The ends were cut back, 1 base at V and 0 bases at J, with 15 bases in the middle. CDR3 bases: TGTGCCAGCAGTTTAGGAGGGTTCGGGGCCGCGAACACCGGGGAGCTGTTTTTT. This codes for CASSLGGFGAANTGELFF.

CDR3 nucleotide sequence: TGTGCCACCAGTGAGGCTCCGAATGAAAAACTGTTTTTT. It encodes CATSEAPNEKLFF. The chain uses TRBV24-1 and TRBJ1-4; D is unclear. This CDR3 has 13 amino acids. Trimming stripped 4 bases from V and 5 bases from J, with 7 bases between. Germline CDR1 is KGHDR and CDR2 is SFDVKD.

This chain joins TRBV5-1 and TRBJ2-7, with 8 bases identical to TRBD1. The CDR3 contains 16 residues. V lost 1 base and J lost 5; bases outside the gene matches: 11. Germline lookup yields CDR1 SGHRS and CDR2 YFSETQ. In DNA form, the CDR3 reads TGCGCCAGCAGCTTGTCCCTGACAGGGGTTACCCACGAGCAGTACTTC. Residues: CASSLSLTGVTHEQYF.